The following is a T cell receptor beta chain sequence with its context. Antigen unknown. Trimming took off 6 bases at V and 0 bases at J, with 11 bases between the two ends. The CDR3 runs to 13 residues. Germline-derived CDR1 and CDR2 are SQVTM and ANQGSEA. Time point: longitudinal time-point 1 (baseline). The cDNA was generated through 5'RACE incorporating 10-nucleotide random UMIs. MiXCR, run by TCRdb on the 5' RACE reads, gives a single entry per CDR3 protein. The table records fewer than 90,000 distinct CDR3 sequences, roughly a tenth of them present only once. This entry comes from a study of neurological immune-mediated disorders. Regarding the study as a whole: Multiple sclerosis was found to have the least TCR clonal expansion, below healthy controls, and HTLV-1-associated myelopathy the most.

The sequenced sample was PBMCs. The chain couples TRBV29-1 to TRBJ2-5, with a possible D match to TRBD1 (5 bases). This clonotype was sampled from a man aged 30 to 39 in good health. The CDR3 region is CSVLDTNQETQYF. In DNA form, the CDR3 reads TGCAGCGTCTTGGACACCAACCAAGAGACCCAGTACTTC.